This note documents a single T cell receptor beta chain sequence. Its specificity is unknown. This record comes from a study of CD8+CD57+ T cells in acquired aplastic anemia. Looking at the study overall: The mean DNA yield obtained from sorted CD4+ and CD8+ cells came to roughly 3 ug.

Study observations and caveats: Patients and controls were found to share twenty-nine CD8+ CDR3 sequences.

The CDR3 has 14 amino acids. Germline loops: CDR1 DFQATT, CDR2 SNEGSKA (reference sequence). V lost 0 bases and J 3 bases, leaving 8 bases between the germline ends. The use of genomic DNA as template underpinned the TCR beta VDJ and CDR3 profiling. Via MiXCR, TCRdb re-called the reads, giving one row per CDR3 protein. Among 150,000 to 200,000 distinct CDR3 sequences, around 40% were seen once, and the ten largest hold 1.1%. Specimen: sorted CD4+, CD8+, or CD8+CD57+ T cells (not recorded which) from PBMCs. The V call is TRBV20-1, the J call TRBJ2-2; no clear D. This receptor was obtained from a human donor in good health. CDR3 nucleotides: TGCAGTGCTAGAGATCCCAATCACACCGGGGAGCTGTTTTTT. Amino acid sequence: CSARDPNHTGELFF.